This T cell receptor (beta chain) was sequenced during a study of blood T cell repertoires in COVID-19. Study at large: The origin of the acute and convalescent COVID-19 samples was the United States, Italy and Spain. T cells, B-cell-depleted T cells, or PBMCs provided the cDNA or gDNA that served as material.

Methods used by the authors: Amplification from reference gene primers served as the basis for estimated nucleated cell counts. The repertoire was sequenced with immunoSEQ multiplex PCR; TCRdb's copy has only in-frame clones and lacks some. V and J calls and clone size are as listed in that table; D and trimming were resolved from the DNA. This repertoire shows more than 85,000 clones, roughly nine tenths found once; its top ten account for around 4.5%. V shed 3 bases, J shed 2 bases, and the junction held 13 bases outside the gene matches. Germline assignment: CDR1 SGHNT and CDR2 YYREEE (reference sequence). The CDR3 contains 17 residues.

This TCR was sampled from a man in his sixties or seventies with acute or convalescent COVID-19. The chain employs TRBV5-4 and TRBJ2-7, with TRBD1 matching 8 bases. Specimen: peripheral blood. The CDR3 protein is CASSSLDRGGRAYEQYF. CDR3 coding DNA: TGTGCCAGCAGCTCGCTTGACAGGGGAGGCAGGGCCTACGAGCAGTACTTC.